This record covers a single T cell receptor beta chain. Its antigen remains unknown. Here immunoSEQ multiplex PCR was the method, and the copy in TCRdb shows in-frame clones only, minus some. Found here are around 29,000 clones, 85% of them singletons; the top ten hold around 0.88%. This entry belongs to a study of monozygotic twins with cystic fibrosis. For the study at large: Libraries were built from approximately 3 micrograms of fragmented DNA using about 14 PCR cycles. General observations from the study: Monozygotic CF twins shared more identical nucleotide clonotypes than unrelated patients. Median Simpson clonality of roughly 0.0093 suggested naive T cells predominated. V usage most resembled the co-twin in 13 of 16 pairs.

Trimming pared 0 bases from V and 3 bases from J, leaving 5 bases between. Germline V gene sequence: CDR1 GTSNPN, CDR2 SVGIG (reference sequence). The CDR3 runs 12 residues. This chain uses TRBV30 with TRBJ1-2; D ambiguous. The sequenced material came from blood. The TCR originated in a girl aged 2 to 10 with cystic fibrosis. Written as DNA, the CDR3 is TGTGCCTGGAGTGTACACCACTATGGCTACACCTTC. Amino acids: CAWSVHHYGYTF.